Shown below are 8 T cell receptor beta chains from a single sample sequenced in a study of cytomegalovirus exposure and HLA in healthy donors. TCRdb keeps only in-frame clones here, not all; method: immunoSEQ multiplex PCR. The table has about 150,000 clones, roughly 90% seen once. The material sequenced was PBMCs. The source is a man between 18 and 35 years old in good health and CMV-seropositive.

V is TRBV5-1 and J is TRBJ2-7; a weak D match, TRBD2 (6 bases). V lost 5 bases and J lost 6, with 12 bases in between. The CDR3 loop spans 12 amino acids. CDR1 and CDR2 (germline): SGHRS, YFSETQ. CDR3 sequence (DNA): TGCGCCAGCAGGGGGGAGGAGGTCGAGCAGTACTTC. This encodes CASRGEEVEQYF. The entire variable domain, with the rest obtained from reference TRBV5-1 and TRBJ2-7, is as follows: KAGVTQTPRYLIKTRGQQVTLSCSPISGHRSVSWYQQTPGQGLQFLFEYFSETQRNKGNFPGRFSGRQFSNSRSEMNVSTLELGDSALYLCASRGEEVEQYFGPGTRLTVT.

This rearrangement joins TRBV19 to TRBJ2-3; 10 bases are shared with TRBD1. The J segment lost 4 bases and the V segment lost 5 bases, leaving 6 bases of the junction unmatched. The V gene's germline CDR1 is LNHDA and CDR2 SQIVND (reference sequence). The CDR3 loop spans 15 amino acids. The CDR3, as DNA: TGTGCCAGTAGTCCGGGACAGGGGTGGGCAGATACGCAGTATTTT. This translates into CASSPGQGWADTQYF.

This chain links TRBV19 with TRBJ1-5; D gene unclear. Per the germline V gene, CDR1 is LNHDA and CDR2 is SQIVND (reference sequence). V lost 5 bases to trimming and J lost 2 bases, with 13 bases between them. The CDR3 is 15 amino acids. As DNA, the CDR3 is TGTGCCAGTAGTGTAAAACCTGAGGGCAATCAGCCCCAGCATTTT. It specifies CASSVKPEGNQPQHF. The whole variable domain, remainder taken from reference TRBV19 and TRBJ1-5, is DGGITQSPKYLFRKEGQNVTLSCEQNLNHDAMYWYRQDPGQGLRLIYYSQIVNDFQKGDIAEGYSVSREKKESFPLTVTSAQKNPTAFYLCASSVKPEGNQPQHFGDGTRLSIL.

The chain couples TRBV29-1 to TRBJ2-7, with D possibly TRBD2 on 5 matching bases. The CDR3 runs 14 residues. Germline values: CDR1 SQVTM, CDR2 ANQGSEA. The ends were cut back, 0 bases at V and 6 bases at J, with 15 bases in the middle. The CDR3: CSVEEARVRGEQYF. The DNA for the CDR3 is TGCAGCGTTGAAGAAGCGAGGGTGCGCGGCGAGCAGTACTTC.

The rearrangement uses TRBV2 and TRBJ2-5, with a tentative D call TRBD1 (5 bases). V was cut by 4 bases and J by 6 bases, with 9 bases left in between. In germline, CDR1 is SNHLY, CDR2 FYNNEI. The CDR3 length is 12 residues. The CDR3 spells CASSGAGQTQYF. The CDR3 coding sequence is TGTGCCAGCAGTGGGGCAGGGCAGACCCAGTACTTC. Full variable domain (rest looked up from reference TRBV2 and TRBJ2-5): EPEVTQTPSHQVTQMGQEVILRCVPISNHLYFYWYRQILGQKVEFLVSFYNNEISEKSEIFDDQFSVERPDGSNFTLKIRSTKLEDSAMYFCASSGAGQTQYFGPGTRLLVL.

V usage is TRBV6-5 and J usage is TRBJ2-7; no reliable D call. V lost 5 bases and J 7 bases, leaving 12 bases between the germline ends. The germline gives CDR1 MNHEY, CDR2 SVGAGI. This CDR3 contains 12 residues. CDR3 residues: CASSPRSGEQYF. DNA of the CDR3: TGTGCCAGCAGTCCCCGGTCCGGGGAGCAGTACTTC.

The rearrangement links TRBV7-9 to TRBJ1-1, with TRBD1 matching over 11 bases. CDR1 is SEHNR, CDR2 FQNEAQ, per germline (reference sequence). V shed 11 bases and J 7 bases; nucleotides not matched to a gene: 9. CDR3 size: 13 residues. The CDR3 sequence is CAPYPDRGREAFF. The DNA for the CDR3 is TGTGCCCCTTATCCGGACAGGGGGCGTGAAGCTTTCTTT.

The chain employs TRBV6-5 and TRBJ2-5; TRBD1 is a possible D gene (8 bases). The CDR3 is 12 amino acids. Germline-derived CDR1 and CDR2 are MNHEY and SVGAGI. V was pared by 6 bases and J by 9 bases, with 14 bases between. As DNA, the CDR3 is TGTGCCAGCAGGACAGGGGAGGGGTCCCAGTACTTC. Its protein product is CASRTGEGSQYF.